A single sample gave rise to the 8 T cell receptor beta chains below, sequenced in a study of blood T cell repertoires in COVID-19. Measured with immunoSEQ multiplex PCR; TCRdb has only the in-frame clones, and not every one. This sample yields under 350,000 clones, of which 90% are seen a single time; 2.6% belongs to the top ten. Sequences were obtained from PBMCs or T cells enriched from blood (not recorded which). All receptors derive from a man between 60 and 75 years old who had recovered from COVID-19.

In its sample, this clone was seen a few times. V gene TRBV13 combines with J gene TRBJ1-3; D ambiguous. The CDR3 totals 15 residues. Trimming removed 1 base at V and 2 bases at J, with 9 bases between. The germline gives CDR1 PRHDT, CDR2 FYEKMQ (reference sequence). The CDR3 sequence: CASSLVVTTGNTIYF. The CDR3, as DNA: TGTGCCAGCAGCTTAGTTGTGACAACTGGAAACACCATATATTTT.

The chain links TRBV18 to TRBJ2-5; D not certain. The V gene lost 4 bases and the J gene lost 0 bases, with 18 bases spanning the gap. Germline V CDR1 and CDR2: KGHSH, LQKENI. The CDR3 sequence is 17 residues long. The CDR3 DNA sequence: TGTGCCAGCTCACGGTTTCCCCTGGCGGCTAACCAAGAGACCCAGTACTTC. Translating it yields CASSRFPLAANQETQYF.

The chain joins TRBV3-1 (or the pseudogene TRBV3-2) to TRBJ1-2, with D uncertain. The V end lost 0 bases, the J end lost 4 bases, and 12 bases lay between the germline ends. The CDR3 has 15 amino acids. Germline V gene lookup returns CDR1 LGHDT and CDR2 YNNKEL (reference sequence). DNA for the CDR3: TGTGCCAGCAGCCAAGATTTCGAACGTAGCTATGGCTACACCTTC. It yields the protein CASSQDFERSYGYTF.

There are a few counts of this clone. Here the CDR3 DNA reads TGTGCCAGCAGTTTCGCGGCAGATACGCAGTATTTT. Amino acid sequence: CASSFAADTQYF. This chain joins TRBV6-6 and TRBJ2-3, with D uncertain. Germline CDR1 and CDR2: MNHNY and SVGAGI (reference sequence). V was shortened by 4 bases and J by 4 bases, with 6 bases between the two germline ends. There are 12 residues in the CDR3.

The CDR3 DNA sequence: TGTGCCAGCAGTGATGGACAGGGTTGGGACGAGCAGTACTTC. Amino acids: CASSDGQGWDEQYF. The gene calls are TRBV2 and TRBJ2-7; TRBD1 aligns across 8 bases. With V trimmed by 3 bases and J by 5 bases, 6 bases remained unmatched. CDR1 and CDR2 (germline): SNHLY, FYNNEI. The CDR3 spans 14 residues.

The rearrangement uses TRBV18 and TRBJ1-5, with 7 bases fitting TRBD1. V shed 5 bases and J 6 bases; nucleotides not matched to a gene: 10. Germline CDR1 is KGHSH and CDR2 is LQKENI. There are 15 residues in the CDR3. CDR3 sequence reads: CASSASTGEIQPQHF. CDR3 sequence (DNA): TGTGCCAGCTCAGCATCAACAGGGGAGATTCAGCCCCAGCATTTT.

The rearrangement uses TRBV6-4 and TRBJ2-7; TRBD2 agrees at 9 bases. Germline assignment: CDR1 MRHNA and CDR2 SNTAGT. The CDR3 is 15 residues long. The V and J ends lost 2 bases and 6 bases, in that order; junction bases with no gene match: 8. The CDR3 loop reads CASSDNPSGMSEQYF. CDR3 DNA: TGTGCCAGCAGTGACAATCCTAGCGGGATGTCCGAGCAGTACTTC.

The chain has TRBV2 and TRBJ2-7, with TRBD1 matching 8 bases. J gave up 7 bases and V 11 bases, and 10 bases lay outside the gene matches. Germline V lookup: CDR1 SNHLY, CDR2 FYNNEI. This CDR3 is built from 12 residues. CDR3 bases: TGTGCCGGGCGCGCAGGGGGCGAGGAGCAGTACTTC. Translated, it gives CAGRAGGEEQYF.